This entry features one TCR beta chain sequence. For TCRbeta, the library was prepared with unique molecular identifiers. A single record per CDR3 protein comes from TCRdb applying MiXCR to the PCR reads. The sample includes hundreds of thousands of distinct CDR3 sequences, 15% to 20% of them seen just once. CDR3 length equals 15 residues. The trim removed 4 bases at V and 1 base at J, leaving 4 bases unmatched. The sample is drawn from a study of T-cell reconstitution after alpha-beta-depleted transplantation in children. The chain combines TRBV12-3 or TRBV12-4 with TRBJ2-7; 10 positions agree with TRBD1. The TCR sequence derives from a human donor who donated a stem cell graft to a child with acute lymphoblastic leukemia. Material: PBMCs from the stem cell graft donor, obtained from the stem cell graft. As DNA, the CDR3 is TGTGCCAGCAGTTCCCCGGGACAGGGGTCCTACGAGCAGTACTTC. Protein sequence: CASSSPGQGSYEQYF.